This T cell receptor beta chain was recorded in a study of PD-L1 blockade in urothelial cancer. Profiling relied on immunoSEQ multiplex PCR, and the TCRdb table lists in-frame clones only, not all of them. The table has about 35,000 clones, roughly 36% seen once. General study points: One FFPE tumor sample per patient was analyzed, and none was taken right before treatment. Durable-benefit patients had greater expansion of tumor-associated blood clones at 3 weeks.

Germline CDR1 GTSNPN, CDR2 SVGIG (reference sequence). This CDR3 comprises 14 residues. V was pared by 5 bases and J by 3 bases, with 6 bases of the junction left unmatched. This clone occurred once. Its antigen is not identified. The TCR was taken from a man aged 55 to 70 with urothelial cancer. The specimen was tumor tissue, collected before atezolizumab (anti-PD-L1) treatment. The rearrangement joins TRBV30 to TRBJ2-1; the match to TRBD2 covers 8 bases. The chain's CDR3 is CAWRVAGGYNEQFF. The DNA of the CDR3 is TGTGCCTGGCGGGTGGCGGGGGGCTACAATGAGCAGTTCTTC.